The next 17 T cell receptor beta chains were all read from a single sample in a study of T cells in localized non-small cell lung cancer. Clones were sequenced by immunoSEQ multiplex PCR, and TCRdb holds only the in-frame ones, with some missing. The sample lists around 55,000 clones, approximately 86% occurring once. The specimen comprised PBMCs, sampled before any cancer treatment. These receptors all stem from a female donor with stage II lung adenocarcinoma.

The chain uses TRBV15 and TRBJ2-7; no reliable D call. The germline CDR1 and CDR2 sequences are LNHNV and YYDKDF (reference sequence). This CDR3 has 13 amino acids. Trimming stripped 4 bases from V and 1 base from J, with 8 bases between. CDR3: CATSKDISYEQYF. The CDR3 DNA is TGTGCCACCAGCAAAGACATATCCTACGAGCAGTACTTC.

This chain links TRBV7-9 with TRBJ2-2, with D tentatively TRBD1 or TRBD2 (5 bases each). CDR1 and CDR2 (germline): SEHNR, FQNEAQ (reference sequence). Trimming removed 5 bases from V and 2 bases from J, with 6 bases in between. The CDR3 length is 13 residues. The CDR3 is CASSRGNTGELFF. Here the CDR3 DNA reads TGTGCCAGCAGCCGGGGCAACACCGGGGAGCTGTTTTTT.

This clone was recorded once. CDR3 DNA: TGCAGCGTAGCTCCCGAACAGGGGGTCACTGAAGCTTTCTTT. The encoded protein is CSVAPEQGVTEAFF. The J gene is TRBJ1-1, the V gene TRBV29-1, with 8 bases identical to TRBD1. V was pared by 6 bases and J by 4 bases, with 10 bases of the junction left unmatched. Germline lookup yields CDR1 SQVTM and CDR2 ANQGSEA. This CDR3 region has 14 residues.

The rearrangement joins TRBV2 to TRBJ2-3; tentative D call: TRBD1 (6 bases). Germline V lookup: CDR1 SNHLY, CDR2 FYNNEI. The length of the CDR3 is 15 residues. V was cut by 6 bases and J by 3 bases, with 16 bases left in between. This CDR3 reads CASSPQGTRTDTQYF. In DNA form, the CDR3 reads TGTGCCAGCAGCCCCCAGGGGACCCGGACAGATACGCAGTATTTT.

V is TRBV4-1 and J is TRBJ1-1; 7 bases map to TRBD1. Germline CDR1 is MGHRA and CDR2 is YSYEKL. The CDR3 runs 19 residues. V lost 0 bases to trimming and J lost 1 base; unmatched junction nucleotides: 14. The CDR3 spells CASSQDSFGQGVANTEAFF. The CDR3 nucleotides read TGCGCCAGCAGCCAAGATTCTTTCGGTCAGGGGGTCGCGAACACTGAAGCTTTCTTT.

As DNA, the CDR3 is TGTGCCAGCTCACCCTTAGAAGGCGAAAAACTGTTTTTT. Protein sequence: CASSPLEGEKLFF. The rearrangement joins TRBV18 to TRBJ1-4; the D is unclear. This CDR3 has 13 amino acids. Germline CDR1 reads KGHSH; CDR2 reads LQKENI. The V end was cut by 3 bases, the J end by 8 bases, with 10 bases between. Full variable domain (outside the CDR3, taken from reference TRBV18 and TRBJ1-4): NAGVMQNPRHLVRRRGQEARLRCSPMKGHSHVYWYRQLPEEGLKFMVYLQKENIIDESGMPKERFSAEFPKEGPSILRIQQVVRGDSAAYFCASSPLEGEKLFFGSGTQLSVL.

The rearrangement joins TRBV2 to TRBJ1-1, with 8 bases aligning to TRBD1. Germline V gives CDR1 SNHLY, CDR2 FYNNEI. CDR3 size: 15 residues. The V gene end was trimmed by 5 bases and the J gene end by 3 bases; junction bases not matched to a gene: 8. The CDR3 region has the DNA TGTGCCAGCAGTAACACCGGGACAGGATACACTGAAGCTTTCTTT. It specifies CASSNTGTGYTEAFF.

This clone was found once. This chain connects TRBV9 to TRBJ2-3; D gene ambiguous. Germline assignment: CDR1 SGDLS and CDR2 YYNGEE. Deletions cut 1 base from V and 4 bases from J, with 7 bases between. The CDR3 has 13 residues. The CDR3 region is CASSVSSSDTQYF. The CDR3 DNA is TGTGCCAGCAGCGTATCCTCCTCAGATACGCAGTATTTT. The full variable domain, completed using reference TRBV9 and TRBJ2-3, is DSGVTQTPKHLITATGQRVTLRCSPRSGDLSVYWYQQSLDQGLQFLIQYYNGEERAKGNILERFSAQQFPDLHSELNLSSLELGDSALYFCASSVSSSDTQYFGPGTRLTVL.

This chain links TRBV19 with TRBJ2-1, with TRBD2 matching over 12 bases. The length of the CDR3 is 16 residues. After removal of 4 bases from V and 3 bases from J, the junction contained 4 bases not matched to a gene. Germline V CDR1 and CDR2: LNHDA, SQIVND (reference sequence). The CDR3 reads CASSTQLAGGYNEQFF. The CDR3 bases are TGTGCCAGTAGTACCCAACTAGCGGGGGGCTACAATGAGCAGTTCTTC. The full variable domain, rest sourced from reference TRBV19 and TRBJ2-1, is DGGITQSPKYLFRKEGQNVTLSCEQNLNHDAMYWYRQDPGQGLRLIYYSQIVNDFQKGDIAEGYSVSREKKESFPLTVTSAQKNPTAFYLCASSTQLAGGYNEQFFGPGTRLTVL.

V and J are TRBV5-4 and TRBJ2-7, with D tentatively TRBD2 (6 bases). This CDR3 region has 15 residues. V was shortened by 5 bases and J by 2 bases, with 17 bases between the two germline ends. CDR1 is SGHNT, CDR2 YYREEE, per germline (reference sequence). CDR3 residues: CASSLDPLAPYEQYF. Written as DNA, the CDR3 is TGTGCCAGCAGTCTTGACCCTCTAGCGCCCTACGAGCAGTACTTC.

The rearrangement joins TRBV6-4 to TRBJ1-5, with TRBD1 matching 9 bases. Germline V gene lookup returns CDR1 MRHNA and CDR2 SNTAGT. V lost 2 bases to trimming and J lost 0 bases; unmatched junction nucleotides: 11. CDR3 size: 19 residues. Written as DNA, the CDR3 is TGTGCCAGCAGTGACCTACAGGGGGCAAGAGTTTATAGCAATCAGCCCCAGCATTTT. Translating it yields CASSDLQGARVYSNQPQHF.

The rearrangement uses TRBV25-1 and TRBJ2-6, with no clear D. Looked up from germline, CDR1 is MGHDK and CDR2 is SYGVNS. CDR3 size: 15 residues. V was shortened by 4 bases and J by 0 bases, with 7 bases between the two germline ends. CDR3 coding DNA: TGTGCCAGCAGTGCCGGCTCCTCTGGGGCCAACGTCCTGACTTTC. Its protein is CASSAGSSGANVLTF.

This clone showed up just once. The V gene is TRBV7-9, the J gene TRBJ1-2, with TRBD1 matching over 8 bases. Germline lookup yields CDR1 SEHNR and CDR2 FQNEAQ (reference sequence). The CDR3 is 13 amino acids. The ends lost 5 bases at V and 8 bases at J; junction bases unmatched: 7. The CDR3 nucleotides read TGTGCCAGCAGCCTAGGACAGGGAGGAGGCTACACCTTC. Protein sequence: CASSLGQGGGYTF. Full variable domain (remainder filled in from reference TRBV7-9 and TRBJ1-2): DTGVSQNPRHKITKRGQNVTFRCDPISEHNRLYWYRQTLGQGPEFLTYFQNEAQLEKSRLLSDRFSAERPKGSFSTLEIQRTEQGDSAMYLCASSLGQGGGYTFGSGTRLTVV.

This chain connects TRBV6-5 to TRBJ2-2; D not resolved. Trimming removed 7 bases at V and 0 bases at J, with 9 bases between. The CDR3 runs 14 residues. Germline V lookup: CDR1 MNHEY, CDR2 SVGAGI. The CDR3 nucleotides read TGTGCCAGCACCCAGATCGCGAACACCGGGGAGCTGTTTTTT. Amino acids: CASTQIANTGELFF.

The V and J genes are TRBV5-1 and TRBJ1-5; weak D call: TRBD1 (6 bases). Trimming took 0 bases from V and 0 from J, leaving 7 bases between them. This CDR3 has 15 amino acids. The germline gives CDR1 SGHRS, CDR2 YFSETQ. The CDR3 region is CASSLEGDSNQPQHF. The CDR3 bases are TGCGCCAGCAGCTTGGAGGGGGATAGCAATCAGCCCCAGCATTTT. Full variable domain (remainder filled in from reference TRBV5-1 and TRBJ1-5): KAGVTQTPRYLIKTRGQQVTLSCSPISGHRSVSWYQQTPGQGLQFLFEYFSETQRNKGNFPGRFSGRQFSNSRSEMNVSTLELGDSALYLCASSLEGDSNQPQHFGDGTRLSIL.

J is TRBJ2-1 and V is TRBV10-3; 7 nucleotides line up with TRBD1. CDR3 length equals 13 residues. Germline V gene data show CDR1 as ENHRY and CDR2 as SYGVKD. V lost 6 bases and J lost 7; bases outside the gene matches: 6. The DNA of the CDR3 is TGTGCCATCAGCACTAGACAGGGTAATGAGCAGTTCTTC. This gives the protein CAISTRQGNEQFF.

The chain joins TRBV28 to TRBJ1-5; D might be TRBD1 (5 bases). This CDR3 spans 17 amino acids. Germline lookup yields CDR1 MDHEN and CDR2 SYDVKM. V gave up 6 bases and J gave up 0 bases, with 18 bases separating them. The CDR3, as DNA: TGTGCCAGCAGCTTTCTCCCCAGGGTCCGTAGCAATCAGCCCCAGCATTTT. This sequence encodes CASSFLPRVRSNQPQHF.